Only a few counts were recorded for the clone carrying this TCR beta chain. Its antigen is unidentified. The data stem from a study of T-cell memory formation after mild COVID-19. Study at large: TCR clustering was largely donor specific.

With 2 bases removed from V and 4 bases from J, the gap between germline ends came to 12 bases. The CDR3 loop spans 15 amino acids. Germline loops: CDR1 MNHNY, CDR2 SVGAGI (reference sequence). TCRdb re-derived calls from the 5' RACE reads in MiXCR, one entry per CDR3 protein. The table includes some 300,000 distinct CDR3 sequences, roughly a fifth detected once. Overall study findings and caveats: Clones that contracted from day 15 to 85 had balanced CD4/CD8; later expanders were CD4+ biased. Confirmation was lacking for SARS-CoV-2 specificity of second-wave clones that peaked on day 37.

This chain links TRBV6-6 with TRBJ1-5, with D perhaps TRBD1 (5 bases). The specimen was PBMCs or a T cell subset sorted from them (not recorded which). This TCR was sampled from a man younger than 30 who had mild COVID-19 (a few samples of this study predate the infection). Cell type and time point are not known. This CDR3 is CASSYGTPSNQPQHF. For the CDR3, the DNA is TGTGCCAGCAGTTACGGGACGCCATCGAATCAGCCCCAGCATTTT.